This TCR beta chain was found in a study of shared clonotypes between healthy human individuals. Overall study context: Three CD4 naive, three CD4 memory, two CD8 naive and one CD8 memory plate were used per donor.

Study observations and caveats: The rarefaction results pointed to incomplete sorted-subset sequencing despite large depth. A small donor pool kept down the genetic and exposure-history diversity that was represented. Approximately 5% was the fraction of naive CD4 clonotypes found shared across several donors.

In the case of this clone: The antigen remains unidentified.

Sequencing was performed with immunoSEQ multiplex PCR; in TCRdb, only in-frame clones are kept and a portion is missing. The sample has some 790,000 clones; roughly 72% are singletons. In germline, CDR1 is MNHNY, CDR2 SVGAGI (reference sequence). This CDR3 comprises 11 residues. V lost 8 bases and J lost 6, with 9 bases in between. Specimen: memory CD4+ T cells sorted from blood. Subset indicated: CD45RA-negative fraction. This clonotype was sampled from a woman in her thirties in good health. V usage is TRBV6-6 and J usage is TRBJ2-3, with D unclear. CDR3: CASASGDTQYF. CDR3 coding DNA: TGTGCCAGCGCATCGGGTGATACGCAGTATTTT.